The T cell receptor beta chain described here comes from a study of radiotherapy plus CTLA-4 blockade in lung cancer. Study-level information: For roughly 19% of patients, objective responses occurred, and around 34% had disease control. Study observations and caveats: Radiotherapy was combined with ipilimumab, and tumor-derived TCR clones then expanded in blood. The best predictor of response was reported to be early blood T cell clone dynamics, with interferon-beta.

This clone was detected only a few times. Its specificity is not known. Deletions cut 6 bases from V and 0 bases from J, with 11 bases between. Per germline, CDR1 SGHAT and CDR2 FQNNGV. The CDR3 sequence is 14 residues long. TCRdb's table, derived via immunoSEQ multiplex PCR, lists solely in-frame clones and lacks some. The data contain some 30,000 clones, over 75% of them seen just once; the ten biggest clones take up 7% to 8%. The TCR sequence derives from a human donor with non-small cell lung cancer who had stable disease on radiotherapy plus ipilimumab. The V and J genes are TRBV11-2 and TRBJ1-1, with D tentatively TRBD1 (5 bases). The input for sequencing was peripheral blood, taken from a patient treated with radiotherapy plus ipilimumab. The CDR3, as DNA: TGTGCCAGCAGGACTCAGGGCCTGAACACTGAAGCTTTCTTT. It is translated as CASRTQGLNTEAFF.